Shown below are 29 T cell receptor beta chains from a single sample sequenced in a study of T cells in women clearing cervical HPV infection. Profiled with immunoSEQ multiplex PCR; TCRdb holds only in-frame clones, not every one. The sample spans around 18,000 clones; the ten largest clones claim more than 5.5%. Material for sequencing was blood buffy coat. The source of these receptors is a woman between 18 and 75 years old with a cervical HPV16 infection that either progressed to CIN3+ or cleared (not recorded which).

The CDR3 reads CASSQSPGQRATNEKLFF. The CDR3 bases that were read are TGTGCCAGCAGCCAATCACCGGGACAGAGGGCAACTAATGAAAAA. The rearrangement joins TRBV4-2 to TRBJ1-4; TRBD1 aligns across 7 bases. The read ends 3 residues shy of where the CDR3 ends; the end is completed using the germline J gene. V was clipped by 2 bases and J by 0 bases; unmatched bases: 9. Germline V gene data show CDR1 as LGHNA and CDR2 as YNFKEQ. The CDR3 contains 18 residues.

Comment on this clone: The read stops 3 residues short of the end of the CDR3; the missing end is completed from the germline J gene. This chain joins TRBV12-3 or TRBV12-4 and TRBJ1-4; the D gene is possibly TRBD1 (6 bases). The CDR3 runs to 13 residues. Trimming pared 4 bases from V and 7 bases from J, leaving 10 bases between. CDR3 residues: CASSSGASEKLFF. CDR3 DNA, as far as it was read: TGTGCCAGCAGTTCAGGGGCGAGTGAAAAA.

Note on this clone: Coverage ceases 3 residues before the CDR3 finishes, and the germline J gene fills in the end. This chain links TRBV29-1 with TRBJ2-3; 7 bases are a match to TRBD2. V lost 1 base and J lost 1; bases outside the gene matches: 8. Germline CDR1 and CDR2: SQVTM and ANQGSEA. This CDR3 is built from 16 residues. Here the CDR3 reads CSVEGFGGGGTDTQYF. The CDR3 DNA, read in part, is TGCAGCGTTGAAGGTTTTGGGGGGGGAGGCACAGATACG.

Concerning this clone itself: The CDR3 is cut off 3 residues early in the read; its end comes from the germline J gene. The rearrangement links TRBV9 to TRBJ2-5, with a possible D match to TRBD2 (5 bases). Germline V gene data show CDR1 as SGDLS and CDR2 as YYNGEE. The CDR3 spans 15 residues. V dropped 1 base and J dropped 2 bases, with 12 bases sitting between them. The CDR3 is CASSVNSGAQETQYF. CDR3 DNA (partial): TGTGCCAGCAGCGTAAACAGCGGAGCTCAAGAGACC.

With respect to this clone: The read ends 3 residues early relative to the CDR3; the germline J gene fills the gap. The rearrangement joins TRBV7-2 to TRBJ1-1, with a possible D match to TRBD1 (5 bases). Germline CDR1 SGHTA, CDR2 FQGNSA. This CDR3 is 15 amino acids long. Trimming removed 10 bases at V and 4 bases at J, with 22 bases between. CDR3 protein: CATQIRGGGVTEAFF. Incomplete CDR3 DNA: TGTGCCACTCAGATTAGGGGCGGTGGGGTCACTGAA. The full variable domain, in which reference TRBV7-2 and TRBJ1-1 provide the parts outside the CDR3, is GAGVSQSPSNKVTEKGKDVELRCDPISGHTALYWYRQSLGQGLEFLIYFQGNSAPDKSGLPSDRFSAERTGGSVSTLTIQRTQQEDSAVYLCATQIRGGGVTEAFFGQGTRLTVV.

In regard to this clone: The CDR3 end is not reached by the read, which stops 3 residues before it; the germline J gene fills it in. The gene calls are TRBV27 and TRBJ1-4, with 7 bases identical to TRBD1. The CDR3 totals 14 residues. V dropped 1 base and J dropped 8; count of bases not matched to a gene: 4. CDR1 is MNHEY, CDR2 SMNVEV, per germline (reference sequence). The CDR3 is CASSLLGQREKLFF. The part of the CDR3 DNA that was read is TGTGCCAGCAGTTTATTGGGACAGAGAGAAAAA.

With regard to this clone: The read is 3 residues too short to cover the CDR3 end, so that end is filled in from the germline J gene. This chain connects TRBV6-2 or TRBV6-3 to TRBJ1-6; 10 nucleotides match TRBD1. The germline V gene encodes CDR1 MNHEY and CDR2 SVGEGT. CDR3 length: 16 amino acids. The trim removed 7 bases at V and 6 bases at J, leaving 9 bases unmatched. The part of the CDR3 DNA that was read is TGTGCCAGCACCGTCGGGACAGGGGTTCTTAATTCACCC. Its translation: CASTVGTGVLNSP. The CDR3 as a whole reads CASTVGTGVLNSPLHF.

Details on this clone: Read sequence stops 3 residues before the CDR3 end, and the germline J gene provides the missing end. V gene TRBV28 combines with J gene TRBJ1-4, with a possible D match to TRBD1 (5 bases). The CDR3 consists of 15 residues. Germline V gene data show CDR1 as MDHEN and CDR2 as SYDVKM. Trimming stripped 8 bases from V and 4 bases from J, with 17 bases between. The CDR3 reads CASLPGLKFNEKLFF. Incomplete CDR3 DNA: TGTGCCAGCCTCCCGGGACTGAAGTTTAATGAAAAA. Full variable domain (remainder filled in from reference TRBV28 and TRBJ1-4): DVKVTQSSRYLVKRTGEKVFLECVQDMDHENMFWYRQDPGLGLRLIYFSYDVKMKEKGDIPEGYSVSREKKERFSLILESASTNQTSMYLCASLPGLKFNEKLFFGSGTQLSVL.

Remarks on this clone: The observed sequence ends 3 residues before the CDR3 terminus, with the missing tail filled in from the germline J gene. The chain employs TRBV2 and TRBJ2-7, with D unresolved. Germline V gene data show CDR1 as SNHLY and CDR2 as FYNNEI. This CDR3 comprises 14 residues. V lost 7 bases and J lost 0, with 13 bases in between. This chain's CDR3 is CASTGQMSSYEQYF. Partial CDR3 DNA: TGTGCCAGCACTGGCCAGATGAGCTCCTACGAG.

For this clone: The read gets to within 3 residues of the CDR3 end, and the germline J gene fills in the rest. This sequence joins TRBV20-1 and TRBJ1-2, with TRBD1 identical over 7 bases. This CDR3 region has 17 residues. The V and J ends lost 5 bases and 1 base, in that order; junction bases with no gene match: 16. Germline CDR1 is DFQATT and CDR2 is SNEGSKA (reference sequence). CDR3 DNA, as far as it was read: TGCAGTGCTCGAACATCGGACAGGCCTCTTCTTAACTATGGC. Translating it yields CSARTSDRPLLNYG. The CDR3 as a whole reads CSARTSDRPLLNYGYTF.

The part of the CDR3 DNA that was read is TGCGCCAGCACCCAAGTAGCGGGGGGGCGTTCGGTTGAAGAGACC. Its translation: CASTQVAGGRSVEET. The entire CDR3 reads CASTQVAGGRSVEETQYF. This rearrangement joins TRBV10-2 to TRBJ2-5, with 11 bases lining up with TRBD2. The observed sequence ends 3 residues before the CDR3 terminus, with the missing tail filled in from the germline J gene. The CDR3 runs to 18 residues. The V gene end was trimmed by 7 bases and the J gene end by 3 bases; junction bases not matched to a gene: 16. Germline V gene lookup returns CDR1 WSHSY and CDR2 SAAADI.

Comment on this clone: The CDR3 is cut off 3 residues early in the read; its end comes from the germline J gene. The chain employs TRBV6-2 or TRBV6-3 and TRBJ2-1; TRBD1 might be the D (5 bases). The CDR3 loop spans 16 amino acids. Trimming took 6 bases from V and 6 from J, leaving 21 bases between them. In germline, CDR1 is MNHEY, CDR2 SVGEGT. CDR3 bases read: TGTGCCAGCAGACGCTCAACGACAGTAGCCTTCAATGAG. This codes for CASRRSTTVAFNE. The full-length CDR3 reads as CASRRSTTVAFNEQFF.

Concerning this clone: The CDR3 end is not reached by the read, which stops 3 residues before it; the germline J gene fills it in. J is TRBJ2-5 and V is TRBV20-1; TRBD2 matches at 8 bases. Trimming at V came to 2 bases and at J to 2 bases, leaving 7 bases not matched to a gene. This CDR3 has 15 amino acids. In germline, CDR1 is DFQATT, CDR2 SNEGSKA (reference sequence). This CDR3 reads CSARPGTRHQETQYF. The DNA read from the CDR3 is TGCAGTGCTAGACCCGGGACTAGACATCAAGAGACC.

With respect to this clone: The read halts 3 residues ahead of the CDR3 end, with the missing end drawn from the germline J gene. The gene calls are TRBV2 and TRBJ1-5, with 8 bases lining up with TRBD1. V shed 6 bases, J shed 6 bases, and the junction held 10 bases outside the gene matches. CDR3 size: 15 residues. The germline CDR1 and CDR2 sequences are SNHLY and FYNNEI. The part of the CDR3 DNA that was read is TGTGCCAGCAGGGGGAGTGGCAGGGGGCTTCAGCCC. Residues: CASRGSGRGLQP. The CDR3 reads in full as CASRGSGRGLQPQHF.

With respect to this clone: The read gets to within 3 residues of the CDR3 end, and the germline J gene fills in the rest. This chain connects TRBV14 to TRBJ1-1; D unclear. CDR3 size: 13 residues. The V and J ends lost 4 bases and 1 base respectively, with 7 bases between them. Germline lookup yields CDR1 SGHDN and CDR2 FVKESK. The CDR3 spells CASSPYWNTEAFF. CDR3 DNA (partial): TGTGCCAGCAGCCCATACTGGAACACTGAA.

Turning to this clone: Read data end 3 residues before the CDR3 end; the end is taken from the germline J gene. The gene calls are TRBV20-1 and TRBJ1-2; perhaps TRBD1 as D (6 bases). The germline V gene has CDR1 DFQATT and CDR2 SNEGSKA (reference sequence). V gave up 4 bases and J gave up 6 bases, with 15 bases separating them. The CDR3 has 13 amino acids. The CDR3 loop reads CSATTGPGDGYTF. Incomplete CDR3 DNA: TGCAGTGCTACCACAGGGCCAGGCGATGGC.

Incomplete CDR3 DNA: TGCAGTGCCGACCGCGGGGGGGGGCCGGGCAATGAG. The encoded protein is CSADRGGGPGNE. The whole CDR3 reads CSADRGGGPGNEQFF. The V call is TRBV20-1, the J call TRBJ2-1; 9 nucleotides align to TRBD2. From the germline J gene comes the end of the CDR3, since the read stops 3 residues before it. The CDR3 consists of 15 residues. CDR1 and CDR2 (germline): DFQATT, SNEGSKA (reference sequence). V dropped 6 bases and J dropped 6; count of bases not matched to a gene: 12.

A word on this clone: The read ends 3 residues shy of where the CDR3 ends; the end is completed using the germline J gene. The gene calls are TRBV4-2 and TRBJ2-3; possibly TRBD1 for D (5 bases). Trimming cost V 0 bases and J 5 bases, with 12 bases left between them. CDR1 and CDR2 (germline): LGHNA, YNFKEQ. The CDR3 is made up of 15 amino acids. CDR3 in amino acids: CASSQDLGAKDTQYF. The sequenced part of the CDR3 DNA is TGTGCCAGCAGCCAAGATTTAGGGGCGAAAGATACG.

With regard to this clone: The sequence runs out 3 residues before the end of the CDR3; the remainder is reconstructed from the germline J gene. The chain carries TRBV5-6 and TRBJ2-7, with 9 bases identical to TRBD1. There are 14 residues in the CDR3. The V and J ends lost 5 bases and 3 bases, in that order; junction bases with no gene match: 6. Germline V gene sequence: CDR1 SGHDT, CDR2 YYEEEE. The part of the CDR3 DNA that was read is TGTGCCAGCAGTTACGGGACAGGGAGCTACGAG. Residues: CASSYGTGSYE. Given in full, the CDR3 is CASSYGTGSYEQYF.

The sequenced CDR3 bases are TGTGCCAGCAGTGGGGGAACACGGGGCAATGAG. It encodes CASSGGTRGNE. Given in full, the CDR3 is CASSGGTRGNEQFF. J is TRBJ2-1 and V is TRBV2; TRBD2 might be the D (5 bases). The missing CDR3 end, 3 residues past where the read stops, is filled in from the germline J gene. The V gene lost 4 bases and the J gene lost 6 bases, with 13 bases spanning the gap. The CDR3 contains 14 residues. Germline CDR1 reads SNHLY; CDR2 reads FYNNEI.

About this clone itself: The CDR3 goes on 3 residues after the read ends, and that part is filled in from the germline J gene. The J gene is TRBJ2-7, the V gene TRBV6-1; D is perhaps TRBD2 (5 bases). The CDR3 contains 15 residues. V gave up 2 bases and J gave up 3 bases, with 14 bases separating them. From germline, CDR1 is MNHNS and CDR2 SASEGT. The CDR3 loop reads CASSEIFGVFYEQYF. CDR3 DNA (partial): TGTGCCAGCAGTGAAATCTTCGGGGTTTTCTACGAG.

Comments on this clone: The read finishes 3 residues shy of the CDR3 end, and the germline J gene is used to complete it. The chain carries TRBV5-6 and TRBJ2-3; no clear D. Germline lookup yields CDR1 SGHDT and CDR2 YYEEEE. This CDR3 comprises 14 residues. V was trimmed by 1 base and J by 0 bases, leaving 6 bases between them. Here the CDR3 reads CASSLPPSTDTQYF. CDR3 bases read: TGTGCCAGCAGCTTGCCCCCGAGCACAGATACG.

Points on this clone: The CDR3 end lies 3 residues beyond the end of the read and is filled in from the germline J gene. The rearrangement uses TRBV29-1 and TRBJ2-7; D might be TRBD1 (5 bases). This CDR3 spans 13 amino acids. CDR1 SQVTM and CDR2 ANQGSEA come from the germline V gene. V lost 7 bases and J 1 base, leaving 14 bases between the germline ends. The sequenced CDR3 bases are TGCAGCGGATCAGGGTCCCGGTCCTACGAG. It yields the protein CSGSGSRSYE. The full CDR3 protein is CSGSGSRSYEQYF.

Concerning this clone: Coverage ceases 3 residues before the CDR3 finishes, and the germline J gene fills in the end. The V call is TRBV6-4, the J call TRBJ2-1; TRBD2 aligns across 9 bases. CDR1 is MRHNA, CDR2 SNTAGT, per germline. The CDR3 has 15 amino acids. V lost 0 bases to trimming and J lost 3 bases; unmatched junction nucleotides: 0. CDR3 DNA, as far as it was read: TGTGCCAGCAGTGACTCGACTAGCGGCTACAATGAG. Residues: CASSDSTSGYNE. The entire CDR3 reads CASSDSTSGYNEQFF.

As regards this clone: The CDR3 end lies 3 residues beyond the end of the read and is filled in from the germline J gene. The chain has TRBV6-2 or TRBV6-3 and TRBJ1-6; 8 bases map to TRBD1. Per the germline V gene, CDR1 is MNHEY and CDR2 is SVGEGT. V shed 6 bases and J 9 bases; nucleotides not matched to a gene: 13. This CDR3 spans 16 amino acids. The DNA read from the CDR3 is TGTGCCAGCAGCCTAGGGTGGCAGGGGGCGGTTTCACCC. Protein product: CASSLGWQGAVSP. The entire CDR3 reads CASSLGWQGAVSPLHF.

Comment on this clone: The read ends 3 residues shy of where the CDR3 ends; the end is completed using the germline J gene. The chain recombines TRBV20-1 with TRBJ2-7, with D possibly being TRBD2 (6 bases). Trimming stripped 4 bases from V and 4 bases from J, with 20 bases between. This CDR3 spans 15 amino acids. In germline, CDR1 is DFQATT, CDR2 SNEGSKA (reference sequence). Partial CDR3 DNA: TGCAGTGCTACCTCGGGGGAGCTGAATCAATACGAG. Encoded protein: CSATSGELNQYE. The whole CDR3 sequence is CSATSGELNQYEQYF.

Worth noting for this clone: Germline and junction disagree at one end, which may indicate a read error. The read is 3 residues too short to cover the CDR3 end, so that end is filled in from the germline J gene. V gene TRBV4-2 combines with J gene TRBJ2-5, with D possibly being TRBD2 (6 bases). CDR1 is LGHNA, CDR2 YNFKEQ, per germline. This CDR3 is built from 14 residues. CDR3 DNA (partial): TGCGCCAGCAGCCAGGGACTCAACCAAGAGACC. Amino acid sequence: CASSQGLNQET. The whole CDR3 reads CASSQGLNQETQYF.

Here the CDR3 reads CASSFSGGLRNEQFF. Incomplete CDR3 DNA: TGTGCCAGTAGCTTTAGCGGGGGCCTGAGAAATGAG. The chain has TRBV19 and TRBJ2-1; 9 nucleotides match TRBD2. The missing CDR3 end, 3 residues past where the read stops, is filled in from the germline J gene. The CDR3 has 15 residues. The V gene end was trimmed by 6 bases and the J gene end by 7 bases; junction bases not matched to a gene: 10. Germline V lookup: CDR1 LNHDA, CDR2 SQIVND (reference sequence).

A word on this clone: The read terminates 3 residues before the CDR3 end, so the remaining end is supplied by the germline J gene. This chain uses TRBV7-2 with TRBJ2-1; 9 bases align to TRBD1. Germline lookup yields CDR1 SGHTA and CDR2 FQGNSA. Trimming removed 5 bases from V and 9 bases from J; junction bases left unmatched: 8. The CDR3 consists of 14 residues. CDR3 bases read: TGTGCCAGCAGCCTAGGGACAGGGCATCGTGAG. It yields the protein CASSLGTGHRE. The CDR3 in its entirety is CASSLGTGHREQFF.